A single sample gave rise to the 8 T cell receptor beta chains below, sequenced in a study of shared clonotypes between healthy human individuals. Only in-frame clones appear in the TCRdb table, and some are missing; sequencing was by immunoSEQ multiplex PCR. Of under 2,000,000 clones listed, about 95% are singletons. Naivety among CD8 cells was defined by CD45RO negativity and positive CCR7 selection, thereby excluding terminally differentiated effector memory CD45RA+ cells. Specimen: naive CD8+ T cells sorted from blood. Receptors originate from a man between 18 and 35 years old in good health.

The chain couples TRBV29-1 to TRBJ2-1; 11 nucleotides align to TRBD2. The V segment lost 1 base and the J segment 4 bases; nucleotides outside the gene matches: 15. This CDR3 has 19 amino acids. Germline assignment: CDR1 SQVTM and CDR2 ANQGSEA. CDR3 in DNA: TGCAGCGTTGAAGTCTCAGGGGCGGGGGGACTAGCGGAGTACAATGAGCAGTTCTTC. Its translation: CSVEVSGAGGLAEYNEQFF.

The CDR3 sequence: CASSLTKQDLTGELFF. The CDR3 DNA reads TGCGCCAGCAGCCTCACCAAACAGGATCTCACCGGGGAGCTGTTTTTT. This chain joins TRBV5-1 and TRBJ2-2; TRBD1 might be the D (5 bases). Germline lookup yields CDR1 SGHRS and CDR2 YFSETQ. The CDR3 extends over 16 amino acids. Deletions cut 4 bases from V and 4 bases from J, with 17 bases between. Combining the CDR3 with reference TRBV5-1 and TRBJ2-2 gives the whole variable domain KAGVTQTPRYLIKTRGQQVTLSCSPISGHRSVSWYQQTPGQGLQFLFEYFSETQRNKGNFPGRFSGRQFSNSRSEMNVSTLELGDSALYLCASSLTKQDLTGELFFGEGSRLTVL.

V usage is TRBV5-4 and J usage is TRBJ2-7; D not certain. The germline V gene has CDR1 SGHNT and CDR2 YYREEE (reference sequence). The CDR3 contains 16 residues. V was cut by 1 base and J by 4 bases, with 18 bases left in between. CDR3 sequence: CASSLLPGGGAYEQYF. CDR3 DNA: TGTGCCAGCAGCTTGCTTCCGGGCGGCGGCGCTTACGAGCAGTACTTC.

The gene calls are TRBV28 and TRBJ2-3, with TRBD2 identical over 8 bases. Germline assignment: CDR1 MDHEN and CDR2 SYDVKM. This CDR3 has 15 residues. Trimming took 6 bases from V and 3 from J; bases not matched to a gene: 8. In nucleotides, the CDR3 is TGTGCCAGCAGCGCTGAGGCTAGCGGGACAGATACGCAGTATTTT. This gives the protein CASSAEASGTDTQYF.

J is TRBJ1-1 and V is TRBV28, with 7 nucleotides matching TRBD1. The CDR3 has 13 amino acids. The V gene's germline CDR1 is MDHEN and CDR2 SYDVKM. V dropped 2 bases and J dropped 7; count of bases not matched to a gene: 4. The CDR3 spells CASSLRGLGEAFF. The CDR3 DNA reads TGTGCCAGCAGTTTAAGGGGGCTCGGTGAAGCTTTCTTT.

Details on this clone: This same CDR3 is encoded by further DNA sequences in the sample. The chain's CDR3 is CSAARETQYF. DNA for the CDR3: TGCAGTGCCGCTAGAGAGACCCAGTACTTC. The V gene is TRBV20-1, the J gene TRBJ2-5, with D unresolved. CDR3 length: 10 residues. Germline CDR1 DFQATT, CDR2 SNEGSKA (reference sequence). Trimming removed 6 bases at V and 4 bases at J, with 6 bases between.

This chain links TRBV7-9 with TRBJ2-1, with 11 bases fitting TRBD1. The V segment lost 4 bases and the J segment 7 bases; nucleotides outside the gene matches: 15. The germline gives CDR1 SEHNR, CDR2 FQNEAQ (reference sequence). The CDR3 spans 18 residues. CDR3 residues: CASSWDRGIGVTKNEQFF. The CDR3 DNA follows: TGTGCCAGCAGCTGGGACAGGGGGATAGGGGTTACTAAAAATGAGCAGTTCTTC.

The chain carries TRBV5-4 and TRBJ2-1; unclear D gene. Germline V gene sequence: CDR1 SGHNT, CDR2 YYREEE (reference sequence). Trimming took 1 base from V and 6 from J, leaving 14 bases between them. The CDR3 contains 15 residues. This chain's CDR3 is CASSLSGQSGNEQFF. In DNA, the CDR3 is TGTGCCAGCAGCTTGTCCGGCCAATCTGGCAATGAGCAGTTCTTC.